The 2 T cell receptor beta chains below all came from one sample that was sequenced in a study of T cells after yellow fever vaccination. One entry per CDR3 protein, called by TCRdb with MiXCR from the 5' RACE reads. This table has over 300,000 distinct CDR3 sequences, roughly 4.3% appearing once. The sample was PBMCs, taken 5 days after the yellow fever booster vaccination. All receptors come from a man aged 18 to 29 who received the YFV17D yellow fever vaccine.

This clonotype appeared a few times. The chain's CDR3 is CSARVREAGNSPLHF. The CDR3, as DNA: TGCAGTGCTAGGGTCCGGGAGGCTGGGAATTCACCCCTCCACTTT. This chain uses TRBV20-1 with TRBJ1-6, with D uncertain. The CDR3 extends over 15 amino acids. The germline V gene has CDR1 DFQATT and CDR2 SNEGSKA (reference sequence). Trimming cost V 3 bases and J 7 bases, with 16 bases left between them.

This clonotype was found a few times. V is TRBV10-3 and J is TRBJ2-3; TRBD2 agrees at 11 bases. Germline V gene sequence: CDR1 ENHRY, CDR2 SYGVKD. The CDR3 runs to 16 residues. The trim removed 3 bases at V and 1 base at J, leaving 3 bases unmatched. CDR3 loop: CAISDSGLAGTDTQYF. CDR3 nucleotides: TGTGCCATCAGTGACTCGGGACTAGCGGGCACAGATACGCAGTATTTT.